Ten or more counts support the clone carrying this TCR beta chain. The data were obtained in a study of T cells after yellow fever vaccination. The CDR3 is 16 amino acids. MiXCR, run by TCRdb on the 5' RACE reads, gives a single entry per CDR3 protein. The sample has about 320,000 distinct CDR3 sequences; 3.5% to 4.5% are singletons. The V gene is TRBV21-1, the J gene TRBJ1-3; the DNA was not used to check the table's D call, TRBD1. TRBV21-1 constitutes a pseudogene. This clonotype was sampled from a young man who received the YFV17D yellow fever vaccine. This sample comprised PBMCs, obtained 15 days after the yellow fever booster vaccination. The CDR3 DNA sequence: TGTGCCAGCAGCAGGGACAGGGGGCAAGGTGGAAACACCATATATTTT. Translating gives CASSRDRGQGGNTIYF.